The 30 T cell receptor beta chains presented below share a single source sample, sequenced in a study of T cell responses to AZD1222 COVID-19 vaccine. Clones were read by immunoSEQ multiplex PCR, and TCRdb kept only the in-frame ones, dropping some. The sample lists 120,000 or so clones; around 90% were seen once. The source was peripheral blood, collected on day 0 of AZD1222 vaccination. All receptors come from an adult in good health.

J is TRBJ2-2 and V is TRBV5-5, with TRBD1 as a possible D gene (6 bases). V was pared by 4 bases and J by 6 bases, with 19 bases between. The CDR3 runs 16 residues. Germline V lookup: CDR1 SGHKS, CDR2 YYEKEE (reference sequence). CDR3 DNA: TGTGCCAGCAGCCCCTACAGGCTGGGGGCGTCCGGGGAGCTGTTTTTT. Translated, it gives CASSPYRLGASGELFF.

The J gene is TRBJ1-2, the V gene TRBV7-9; D might be TRBD1 (5 bases). This CDR3 has 14 residues. Germline values: CDR1 SEHNR, CDR2 FQNEAQ (reference sequence). V dropped 4 bases and J dropped 4 bases, with 13 bases sitting between them. This CDR3 is CASSYQGGGYGYTF. Written as DNA, the CDR3 is TGTGCCAGCAGCTATCAGGGTGGTGGCTATGGCTACACCTTC.

This clone has only one observation. The chain recombines TRBV7-9 with TRBJ2-3; 12 nucleotides align to TRBD2. Germline-derived CDR1 and CDR2 are SEHNR and FQNEAQ (reference sequence). This CDR3 comprises 16 residues. V dropped 3 bases and J dropped 2; count of bases not matched to a gene: 3. CDR3 sequence reads: CASSFTSGGSTDTQYF. CDR3 nucleotide sequence: TGTGCCAGCAGCTTCACTAGCGGGGGGTCCACAGATACGCAGTATTTT.

V usage is TRBV19 and J usage is TRBJ1-3; no definite D call. V was trimmed by 3 bases and J by 5 bases, leaving 20 bases between them. CDR1 LNHDA and CDR2 SQIVND come from the germline V gene (reference sequence). The CDR3 sequence is 17 residues long. The CDR3 DNA is TGTGCCAGTAGTATTGGAGGATGGGAACAGCGACGAAACACCATATATTTT. Amino acid sequence: CASSIGGWEQRRNTIYF.

The chain carries TRBV10-3 and TRBJ1-1, with D possibly matching TRBD1 (6 bases). The CDR3 spans 14 residues. Trimming removed 2 bases from V and 5 bases from J, with 12 bases in between. Germline CDR1 reads ENHRY; CDR2 reads SYGVKD. In DNA, the CDR3 is TGTGCCATCAGTGAGGGTACAGGGAGGACTGAAGCTTTCTTT. Residues: CAISEGTGRTEAFF.

The chain recombines TRBV5-1 with TRBJ2-7; TRBD1 matches 7 bases. The germline CDR1 and CDR2 sequences are SGHRS and YFSETQ. This CDR3 is 14 amino acids long. J was trimmed by 3 bases and V by 7 bases; bases with no gene match: 10. This chain's CDR3 is CASGSYDRDYEQYF. CDR3 coding DNA: TGCGCCAGCGGTTCTTACGACAGGGACTACGAGCAGTACTTC. The entire variable domain, with the rest obtained from reference TRBV5-1 and TRBJ2-7, is as follows: KAGVTQTPRYLIKTRGQQVTLSCSPISGHRSVSWYQQTPGQGLQFLFEYFSETQRNKGNFPGRFSGRQFSNSRSEMNVSTLELGDSALYLCASGSYDRDYEQYFGPGTRLTVT.

The chain uses TRBV11-3 and TRBJ2-6; TRBD1 or TRBD2 may be the D gene (6 bases each). Germline V CDR1 and CDR2: SGHNT, YENEEA. V lost 1 base to trimming and J lost 0 bases, with 13 bases between them. This CDR3 contains 18 residues. CDR3 DNA: TGTGCCAGCAGCTTAGGACTAGGGGGGAACTCTGGGGCCAACGTCCTGACTTTC. This codes for CASSLGLGGNSGANVLTF. Based on the CDR3 plus reference TRBV11-3 and TRBJ2-6, the full variable domain is EAGVVQSPRYKIIEKKQPVAFWCNPISGHNTLYWYLQNLGQGPELLIRYENEEAVDDSQLPKDRFSAERLKGVDSTLKIQPAELGDSAVYLCASSLGLGGNSGANVLTFGAGSRLTVL.

The rearrangement joins TRBV7-2 to TRBJ2-7; D call uncertain. CDR3 length: 13 residues. Germline CDR1 and CDR2: SGHTA and FQGNSA. V was trimmed by 6 bases and J by 3 bases, leaving 12 bases between them. CDR3 DNA: TGTGCCAGCAGTTCATGGCCGGGCTACGAGCAGTACTTC. This translates into CASSSWPGYEQYF.

The sample holds one count of this clone. The J gene is TRBJ2-7, the V gene TRBV14, with 8 nucleotides matching TRBD1. CDR1 and CDR2 (germline): SGHDN, FVKESK. Trimming took 0 bases from V and 5 from J; bases not matched to a gene: 6. This CDR3 is 15 amino acids long. CDR3 DNA sequence: TGTGCCAGCAGCCAAGAGGCAGGGGGCGCGAACGAGCAGTACTTC. It specifies CASSQEAGGANEQYF. Full variable domain (remainder filled in from reference TRBV14 and TRBJ2-7): EAGVTQFPSHSVIEKGQTVTLRCDPISGHDNLYWYRRVMGKEIKFLLHFVKESKQDESGMPNNRFLAERTGGTYSTLKVQPAELEDSGVYFCASSQEAGGANEQYFGPGTRLTVT.

This clone was seen more than once but under ten times. The chain combines TRBV30 with TRBJ1-1; TRBD1 matches 7 bases. Losses at the gene ends were 5 bases for V and 5 bases for J; bases not matched to a gene: 5. This CDR3 has 12 residues. Germline CDR1 is GTSNPN and CDR2 is SVGIG (reference sequence). The chain's CDR3 is CAWEGQATEAFF. Here the CDR3 DNA reads TGTGCCTGGGAAGGACAGGCAACTGAAGCTTTCTTT.

The genes are TRBV12-3 or TRBV12-4 and TRBJ2-2; possibly TRBD1 for D (5 bases). This CDR3 comprises 13 residues. V shed 6 bases and J shed 6 bases, with 11 bases lying between them. The CDR3 here is CASSATRAGELFF. CDR3 nucleotides: TGTGCCAGCAGCGCGACCAGGGCCGGGGAGCTGTTTTTT.

This chain connects TRBV6-5 to TRBJ1-6; D perhaps matches TRBD1 (5 bases). CDR3 size: 13 residues. Trimming cost V 8 bases and J 0 bases, with 5 bases left between them. CDR1 and CDR2 (germline): MNHEY, SVGAGI. As DNA, the CDR3 is TGTGCCAGCGGGGGCTCCTATAATTCACCCCTCCACTTT. Protein sequence: CASGGSYNSPLHF.

V and J are TRBV19 and TRBJ1-5, with TRBD1 identical over 7 bases. Germline CDR1 is LNHDA and CDR2 is SQIVND (reference sequence). V shed 7 bases and J 4 bases; nucleotides not matched to a gene: 4. The CDR3 is made up of 13 amino acids. This CDR3 reads CASTETGNQPQHF. CDR3 nucleotide sequence: TGTGCCAGTACCGAGACAGGGAATCAGCCCCAGCATTTT.

The chain recombines TRBV6-2 or TRBV6-3 with TRBJ1-5; D not certain. This CDR3 has 13 residues. Trimming removed 2 bases from V and 7 bases from J, with 9 bases in between. Germline lookup yields CDR1 MNHEY and CDR2 SVGEGT. This CDR3 reads CASSYGDRQPQHF. The DNA for the CDR3 is TGTGCCAGCAGTTACGGAGATAGGCAGCCCCAGCATTTT.

This clone appeared a single time. V usage is TRBV12-3 or TRBV12-4 and J usage is TRBJ2-3; TRBD2 might be the D (6 bases). Trimming stripped 5 bases from V and 8 bases from J, with 11 bases between. This CDR3 region has 12 residues. In nucleotides, the CDR3 is TGTGCCAGCAGTCAACCGCGGGGTACGCAGTATTTT. It codes for CASSQPRGTQYF.

The rearrangement joins TRBV3-1 (or the pseudogene TRBV3-2) to TRBJ1-3; 9 bases fit TRBD1. This CDR3 contains 13 residues. V was pared by 4 bases and J by 10 bases, with 5 bases of the junction left unmatched. Per germline, CDR1 LGHDT and CDR2 YNNKEL (reference sequence). CDR3 sequence (DNA): TGTGCCAGCAGCCCCGGACAGGGGAGGACCATATATTTT. It specifies CASSPGQGRTIYF.

The sample holds one count of this clone. CDR3 in amino acids: CAWSERGGFADTQYF. Here the CDR3 DNA reads TGTGCCTGGAGCGAGCGGGGGGGCTTCGCAGATACGCAGTATTTT. The J gene is TRBJ2-3, the V gene TRBV30; TRBD2 agrees at 10 bases. The CDR3 is made up of 15 amino acids. CDR1 GTSNPN and CDR2 SVGIG come from the germline V gene (reference sequence). The trim removed 3 bases at V and 4 bases at J, leaving 7 bases unmatched.

This chain connects TRBV28 to TRBJ1-1; D uncertain. The CDR3 consists of 15 residues. Trimming took 8 bases from V and 1 from J, leaving 17 bases between them. The germline gives CDR1 MDHEN, CDR2 SYDVKM. This CDR3 reads CASANQDGRNTEAFF. CDR3 DNA: TGTGCCAGCGCGAACCAGGACGGGAGGAACACTGAAGCTTTCTTT.

The V and J genes are TRBV12-3 or TRBV12-4 and TRBJ1-2, with a tentative D call TRBD1 (5 bases). Trimming shortened V by 6 bases and J by 8 bases, and 13 bases separated the two germline ends. CDR3 length equals 12 residues. The CDR3 sequence: CASRPQGGGYTF. The CDR3 DNA sequence: TGTGCCAGCAGACCTCAGGGAGGGGGCTACACCTTC.

The genes are TRBV5-1 and TRBJ1-5; TRBD1 might be the D (5 bases). This CDR3 has 15 amino acids. CDR1 is SGHRS and CDR2 is YFSETQ in the germline V gene. The V and J ends lost 4 bases and 0 bases respectively, with 11 bases between them. The CDR3 coding sequence is TGCGCCAGCAGCATGGCCGGGGCTAGCAATCAGCCCCAGCATTTT. It encodes CASSMAGASNQPQHF.

The rearrangement joins TRBV6-2 or TRBV6-3 to TRBJ1-5, with a possible D match to TRBD1 (6 bases). Trimming removed 0 bases at V and 3 bases at J, with 9 bases between. The CDR3 runs to 15 residues. Germline-derived CDR1 and CDR2 are MNHEY and SVGEGT. CDR3 bases: TGTGCCAGCAGTTACTCGGACAGCCTCAATCAGCCCCAGCATTTT. Translated: CASSYSDSLNQPQHF.

The J gene is TRBJ2-1, the V gene TRBV20-1; TRBD2 agrees at 8 bases. J lost 7 bases, V lost 3 bases, and 8 bases had no gene match. There are 14 residues in the CDR3. CDR1 and CDR2 (germline): DFQATT, SNEGSKA (reference sequence). The DNA of the CDR3 is TGCAGTGCTAGTACTAGCGGCTTCCGGAATGAGCAGTTCTTC. Residues: CSASTSGFRNEQFF.

The chain couples TRBV28 to TRBJ2-5, with 8 bases matching TRBD1. The CDR3 loop spans 14 amino acids. V lost 2 bases to trimming and J lost 5 bases; unmatched junction nucleotides: 4. Germline V gives CDR1 MDHEN, CDR2 SYDVKM. CDR3 nucleotides: TGTGCCAGCAGTTTACTGACAGGGGAGGAGACCCAGTACTTC. This gives the protein CASSLLTGEETQYF.

The chain joins TRBV28 to TRBJ1-1; TRBD1 matches at 7 bases. V lost 7 bases to trimming and J lost 5 bases; unmatched junction nucleotides: 7. This CDR3 comprises 13 residues. Germline CDR1 is MDHEN and CDR2 is SYDVKM. The CDR3: CASKTGSRTEAFF. The CDR3 nucleotides read TGTGCCAGCAAGACAGGGAGTAGGACTGAAGCTTTCTTT. Filled out from reference TRBV28 and TRBJ1-1, the complete variable domain reads DVKVTQSSRYLVKRTGEKVFLECVQDMDHENMFWYRQDPGLGLRLIYFSYDVKMKEKGDIPEGYSVSREKKERFSLILESASTNQTSMYLCASKTGSRTEAFFGQGTRLTVV.

V usage is TRBV19 and J usage is TRBJ2-3; D call uncertain. CDR3 length: 16 residues. CDR1 is LNHDA and CDR2 is SQIVND in the germline V gene (reference sequence). V lost 3 bases and J 2 bases, leaving 15 bases between the germline ends. Written as DNA, the CDR3 is TGTGCCAGTAGTATTAGGGTAAGGTTTAACACAGATACGCAGTATTTT. Translated, it gives CASSIRVRFNTDTQYF.

This chain connects TRBV28 to TRBJ2-7; 10 bases map to TRBD2. Germline CDR1 MDHEN, CDR2 SYDVKM. The CDR3 extends over 16 amino acids. The V and J ends lost 6 bases and 3 bases, in that order; junction bases with no gene match: 11. The CDR3 sequence is CASRRNSGGQSYEQYF. The CDR3 nucleotides read TGTGCCAGCAGACGGAATAGCGGGGGGCAAAGCTACGAGCAGTACTTC.

This sequence joins TRBV7-2 and TRBJ1-1, with D perhaps matching TRBD1 (5 bases). Germline lookup yields CDR1 SGHTA and CDR2 FQGNSA. With 3 bases removed from V and 4 bases from J, the gap between germline ends came to 9 bases. The CDR3 consists of 13 residues. The CDR3 spells CASSFQGVTEAFF. The CDR3 nucleotides are TGTGCCAGCAGCTTCCAGGGCGTCACTGAAGCTTTCTTT.

V and J are TRBV20-1 and TRBJ2-5; D may be TRBD2 (6 bases). Germline assignment: CDR1 DFQATT and CDR2 SNEGSKA (reference sequence). This CDR3 is built from 11 residues. The V end lost 6 bases, the J end lost 7 bases, and 12 bases lay between the germline ends. The CDR3 sequence is CSAPRGGTQYF. CDR3 DNA: TGCAGTGCGCCGAGGGGAGGGACCCAGTACTTC.

The rearrangement uses TRBV6-5 and TRBJ1-1; perhaps TRBD1 as D (6 bases). Germline lookup yields CDR1 MNHEY and CDR2 SVGAGI. This CDR3 contains 14 residues. Trimming cost V 5 bases and J 3 bases, with 13 bases left between them. The CDR3 DNA follows: TGTGCCAGCAGTCCCGGACAGTCCGACACTGAAGCTTTCTTT. Its protein product is CASSPGQSDTEAFF.

This sequence joins TRBV4-1 and TRBJ2-6; a possible D gene is TRBD1 (6 bases). V lost 0 bases and J 0 bases, leaving 12 bases between the germline ends. The CDR3 loop spans 18 amino acids. CDR1 is MGHRA and CDR2 is YSYEKL in the germline V gene. CDR3 DNA: TGCGCCAGCAGCCAAGAGGGACAAGGAGGCTCTGGGGCCAACGTCCTGACTTTC. As protein: CASSQEGQGGSGANVLTF.